Below, one T cell receptor (beta chain) is given with its context. Sequencing was performed with immunoSEQ multiplex PCR; in TCRdb, only in-frame clones are kept and a portion is missing. The sample records some 150,000 clones, approximately 90% being singletons. These data come from a study of blood T cell repertoires in COVID-19. Study context: The origin of the acute and convalescent COVID-19 samples was the United States, Italy and Spain.

This CDR3 comprises 13 residues. The ends were cut back, 0 bases at V and 3 bases at J, with 4 bases in the middle. The germline V gene encodes CDR1 SEHNR and CDR2 FQNEAQ (reference sequence). This sequence joins TRBV7-9 and TRBJ2-3; D is unresolved. The source of this sequence is a human donor in a cohort sampled during active COVID-19. The sequenced sample consisted of peripheral blood. The CDR3 region is CASSLAATDTQYF. The CDR3 DNA sequence: TGTGCCAGCAGCTTAGCGGCAACAGATACGCAGTATTTT.